The source of this TCR beta chain is a study of blood T cell repertoires in COVID-19. About the study: The United States, Italy and Spain provided the acute and convalescent COVID-19 samples.

V lost 3 bases and J 7 bases, leaving 14 bases between the germline ends. The CDR3 sequence is 13 residues long. In germline, CDR1 is SGDLS, CDR2 YYNGEE. Residents of 24 US areas, aged about 18 to 95 years, made up the participants. This clone was seen a handful of times. Measured with immunoSEQ multiplex PCR; TCRdb has only the in-frame clones, and not every one. Of roughly 280,000 clones in the sample, about 88% were seen once. The rearrangement joins TRBV9 to TRBJ2-7, with D perhaps matching TRBD2 (5 bases). The specimen was PBMCs or T cells enriched from blood (not recorded which). The sequence was obtained from a woman in her 50s who had recovered from COVID-19. The CDR3 is CASSGLSGSEQYF. The CDR3 nucleotides read TGTGCCAGCAGCGGTCTGTCGGGGTCGGAGCAGTACTTC.